The rows below give T cell receptor beta chains drawn from one sample of a study of CD8+CD57+ T cells in acquired aplastic anemia. TCRdb processed the reads anew with MiXCR; each CDR3 protein has one entry. The sample carries about 180,000 distinct CDR3 sequences, about 60% recorded once. Sequencing was done on a sample of sorted CD4+, CD8+, or CD8+CD57+ T cells (not recorded which) from PBMCs. The receptors come from a human donor with aplastic anemia. The CDR3 runs from the conserved cysteine through the conserved F or W. D genes are given only for firm matches. The size field is filled for only some rows; it gives once, few, many or a size class.

abundance: few; d_gene: TRBD1; j_gene: TRBJ1-6; v_gene: TRBV7-3; CDR3aa: CASSSTGGLSPLHF; CDR3nt: TGTGCCAGCAGCTCGACAGGGGGCCTTTCACCCCTCCACTTT
abundance: NA; d_gene: NA; j_gene: TRBJ1-5; v_gene: TRBV10-3; CDR3aa: CAISEQGNLRNQPQHF; CDR3nt: TGTGCCATTAGCGAGCAGGGGAACCTAAGGAATCAGCCCCAGCATTTT
abundance: NA; d_gene: TRBD2; j_gene: TRBJ2-7; v_gene: TRBV5-5; CDR3aa: CASSLRLAVPYEQYF; CDR3nt: TGTGCCAGCAGCTTACGACTAGCGGTGCCCTACGAGCAGTACTTC
abundance: NA; d_gene: NA; j_gene: TRBJ1-2; v_gene: TRBV20-1; CDR3aa: CSARDLMGGHDGYTF; CDR3nt: TGCAGTGCTAGAGATTTGATGGGGGGCCATGATGGCTACACCTTC
abundance: once; d_gene: NA; j_gene: TRBJ1-5; v_gene: TRBV9; CDR3aa: CASSVAGEQPQHF; CDR3nt: TGTGCCAGCAGCGTAGCTGGGGAACAGCCCCAGCATTTT
abundance: NA; d_gene: TRBD2; j_gene: TRBJ2-1; v_gene: TRBV29-1; CDR3aa: CSSLAGGNEQFF; CDR3nt: TGCAGCTCCCTAGCGGGAGGGAATGAGCAGTTCTTC
abundance: NA; d_gene: NA; j_gene: TRBJ2-2; v_gene: TRBV2; CDR3aa: CASGGTTRGELFF; CDR3nt: TGTGCCAGCGGGGGGACCACGCGAGGGGAGCTGTTTTTT
abundance: few; d_gene: TRBD2; j_gene: TRBJ2-1; v_gene: TRBV7-3; CDR3aa: CASSSTSGAVEQFF; CDR3nt: TGTGCCAGCAGTTCGACTAGCGGGGCTGTTGAGCAGTTCTTC
abundance: many; d_gene: TRBD1; j_gene: TRBJ2-7; v_gene: TRBV27; CDR3aa: CASSLSTGVVEQYF; CDR3nt: TGTGCCAGCAGTTTATCGACAGGGGTCGTCGAGCAGTACTTC
abundance: NA; d_gene: NA; j_gene: TRBJ2-5; v_gene: TRBV7-9; CDR3aa: CASSSFQETQYF; CDR3nt: TGTGCCAGCAGCTCATTTCAAGAGACCCAGTACTTC
abundance: many; d_gene: NA; j_gene: TRBJ1-2; v_gene: TRBV2; CDR3aa: CASSETEVDLGYTF; CDR3nt: TGTGCCAGCAGTGAAACAGAGGTCGACCTTGGCTACACCTTC
abundance: NA; d_gene: NA; j_gene: TRBJ2-7; v_gene: TRBV9; CDR3aa: CASSGGGNGYEQYF; CDR3nt: TGTGCCAGCAGCGGAGGAGGTAACGGCTACGAGCAGTACTTC
abundance: NA; d_gene: TRBD2; j_gene: TRBJ2-3; v_gene: TRBV5-1; CDR3aa: CASSPAGTTNLDTQYF; CDR3nt: TGCGCCAGCAGCCCCGCCGGGACTACGAATTTAGATACGCAGTATTTT
abundance: many; d_gene: NA; j_gene: TRBJ1-1; v_gene: TRBV4-1; CDR3aa: CASSQELVGIGTEAFF; CDR3nt: TGCGCCAGCAGCCAAGAGCTCGTGGGGATTGGGACTGAAGCTTTCTTT
abundance: many; d_gene: TRBD1; j_gene: TRBJ1-2; v_gene: TRBV12-5; CDR3aa: CASGLVGDRPRDYGYTF; CDR3nt: TGTGCTAGTGGTTTGGTAGGGGACAGGCCGAGGGACTATGGCTACACCTTC
abundance: many; d_gene: TRBD1; j_gene: TRBJ1-5; v_gene: TRBV5-1; CDR3aa: CASSLGTGGVGNQPQHF; CDR3nt: TGCGCCAGCAGCTTGGGGACAGGGGGAGTAGGCAATCAGCCCCAGCATTTT
abundance: few; d_gene: TRBD2; j_gene: TRBJ2-7; v_gene: TRBV20-1; CDR3aa: CSASPAGMTEQYF; CDR3nt: TGCAGTGCTAGCCCAGCGGGAATGACCGAGCAGTACTTC
abundance: NA; d_gene: TRBD2; j_gene: TRBJ2-5; v_gene: TRBV7-2; CDR3aa: CASTIAGEQETQYF; CDR3nt: TGTGCCAGCACGATAGCGGGAGAACAAGAGACCCAGTACTTC
abundance: NA; d_gene: TRBD2; j_gene: TRBJ2-1; v_gene: TRBV7-9; CDR3aa: CASSLLGTRSLDEQFF; CDR3nt: TGTGCCAGCAGCTTACTTGGGACTAGGTCCCTCGATGAGCAGTTCTTC
abundance: NA; d_gene: NA; j_gene: TRBJ1-5; v_gene: TRBV25-1; CDR3aa: CASSEGDGVYSNQPQHF; CDR3nt: TGTGCCAGCAGTGAAGGGGACGGCGTTTATAGCAATCAGCCCCAGCATTTT
abundance: NA; d_gene: NA; j_gene: TRBJ2-5; v_gene: TRBV12-3/TRBV12-4; CDR3aa: CASRAGQTMQETQYF; CDR3nt: TGTGCCAGCAGGGCGGGACAGACAATGCAAGAGACCCAGTACTTC
abundance: NA; d_gene: NA; j_gene: TRBJ2-7; v_gene: TRBV9; CDR3aa: CASSRGTFDEQYF; CDR3nt: TGTGCCAGCAGCCGAGGGACATTCGACGAGCAGTACTTC
abundance: NA; d_gene: NA; j_gene: TRBJ1-1; v_gene: TRBV5-1; CDR3aa: CASFGPNTEAFF; CDR3nt: TGCGCCAGCTTCGGTCCGAACACTGAAGCTTTCTTT
abundance: many; d_gene: TRBD2; j_gene: TRBJ2-3; v_gene: TRBV7-2; CDR3aa: CASSLPRREKITDTQYF; CDR3nt: TGTGCCAGCAGCCTCCCGAGGCGGGAGAAAATCACAGATACGCAGTATTTT
abundance: NA; d_gene: NA; j_gene: TRBJ1-4; v_gene: TRBV2; CDR3aa: CASSPSGSEKLFF; CDR3nt: TGTGCCAGCAGTCCTTCTGGGAGTGAAAAACTGTTTTTT
abundance: NA; d_gene: TRBD1; j_gene: TRBJ1-2; v_gene: TRBV10-3; CDR3aa: CASSDSPGQGVGYTF; CDR3nt: TGTGCCAGCAGTGACTCACCGGGACAGGGGGTTGGCTACACCTTC
abundance: many; d_gene: NA; j_gene: TRBJ1-1; v_gene: TRBV6-5; CDR3aa: CASSYSYGNTEAFF; CDR3nt: TGTGCCAGCAGTTACTCGTACGGGAACACTGAAGCTTTCTTT
abundance: NA; d_gene: TRBD2; j_gene: TRBJ2-3; v_gene: TRBV24-1; CDR3aa: CATSDLGQTTSGGSTDTQYF; CDR3nt: TGTGCCACCAGTGATTTAGGTCAGACGACTAGCGGGGGGAGTACAGATACGCAGTATTTT
abundance: NA; d_gene: NA; j_gene: TRBJ1-3; v_gene: TRBV6-6; CDR3aa: CASKSLGKEAGNTIYF; CDR3nt: TGTGCCAGCAAGAGTCTAGGGAAAGAAGCTGGAAACACCATATATTTT
abundance: NA; d_gene: TRBD1; j_gene: TRBJ2-2; v_gene: TRBV12-3/TRBV12-4; CDR3aa: CASRDRENTGELFF; CDR3nt: TGTGCCAGCAGGGACAGGGAGAACACCGGGGAGCTGTTTTTT
abundance: many; d_gene: NA; j_gene: TRBJ2-7; v_gene: TRBV2; CDR3aa: CASSLSGQGSYEQYF; CDR3nt: TGTGCCAGCAGTTTAAGCGGGCAGGGCTCCTACGAGCAGTACTTC
abundance: NA; d_gene: NA; j_gene: TRBJ1-5; v_gene: TRBV6-5; CDR3aa: CASSYLSADGNQPQHF; CDR3nt: TGTGCCAGCAGTTACTTATCGGCGGATGGCAATCAGCCCCAGCATTTT
abundance: NA; d_gene: NA; j_gene: TRBJ2-7; v_gene: TRBV7-8; CDR3aa: CASSSHGGGSNYEQYF; CDR3nt: TGTGCCAGCAGCTCCCACGGTGGGGGGAGTAACTACGAGCAGTACTTC
abundance: NA; d_gene: NA; j_gene: TRBJ2-4; v_gene: TRBV6-5; CDR3aa: CASRDLAKNIQYF; CDR3nt: TGTGCCAGCAGGGATCTAGCCAAAAACATTCAGTACTTC
abundance: NA; d_gene: NA; j_gene: TRBJ2-3; v_gene: TRBV7-9; CDR3aa: CASRKAGTQYF; CDR3nt: TGTGCCAGCAGGAAAGCGGGTACGCAGTATTTT
abundance: many; d_gene: NA; j_gene: TRBJ2-7; v_gene: TRBV27; CDR3aa: CASAPAPPTYEQYF; CDR3nt: TGTGCCAGCGCCCCCGCCCCTCCGACCTACGAGCAGTACTTC
abundance: NA; d_gene: TRBD1; j_gene: TRBJ1-1; v_gene: TRBV19; CDR3aa: CASSIGTGGFNTEAFF; CDR3nt: TGTGCCAGTAGTATAGGGACAGGGGGCTTCAACACTGAAGCTTTCTTT